Below, 23 T cell receptor beta chains from the same sample are listed, as sequenced in a study of Ad26.COV2.S vaccination and SARS-CoV-2 variants. The repertoire was sequenced with immunoSEQ multiplex PCR; TCRdb's copy has only in-frame clones and lacks some. The repertoire holds fewer than 400,000 clones, with 90% as singletons. Treatment noted: some 20 received Ad26.COV2.S at low or high dose, single or two shots; a few received placebo; per-sample allocation not given. Vaccine and placebo recipients were sampled on day 63 after the first injection. Sequencing was performed on peripheral blood, taken in a trial of Ad26.COV2.S vaccine versus placebo. The receptors were gathered from a person between 18 and 65 years old who received the Ad26.COV2.S COVID-19 vaccine or a placebo.

To note about this clone: Other DNA sequences in the sample encode the same CDR3. The V and J genes are TRBV9 and TRBJ2-3, with unresolved D. V dropped 0 bases and J dropped 3 bases, with 5 bases sitting between them. The CDR3 has 13 residues. Germline CDR1 reads SGDLS; CDR2 reads YYNGEE. CDR3: CASSVGGTDTQYF. The DNA of the CDR3 is TGTGCCAGCAGCGTAGGGGGAACAGATACGCAGTATTTT.

The CDR3 bases are TGTGCCAGCAGCCCTTTCCCGGGAGGGCCCAACACCGGGGAGCTGTTTTTT. This encodes CASSPFPGGPNTGELFF. V is TRBV3-1 (or the pseudogene TRBV3-2) and J is TRBJ2-2; TRBD2 matches 8 bases. CDR1 and CDR2 from the germline V gene are LGHDT and YNNKEL (reference sequence). V gave up 4 bases and J gave up 2 bases; unmatched junction bases: 9. The CDR3 totals 17 residues.

This clone was counted a single time. The chain couples TRBV5-6 to TRBJ1-2; 7 bases match TRBD1. The CDR3 spans 14 residues. Germline V gene lookup returns CDR1 SGHDT and CDR2 YYEEEE. V gave up 5 bases and J gave up 2 bases; unmatched junction bases: 6. The chain's CDR3 is CASSHKDRNYGYTF. The CDR3 DNA reads as TGTGCCAGCAGTCATAAGGACAGGAACTATGGCTACACCTTC.

CDR3 sequence reads: CSVVEGETEKLFF. DNA for the CDR3: TGCAGCGTTGTAGAGGGGGAGACGGAAAAACTGTTTTTT. The chain couples TRBV29-1 to TRBJ1-4; possible D gene TRBD1, 6 bases. The CDR3 length is 13 residues. Between the trimmed V and J ends, which lost 4 bases and 8 bases, there was a span of 14 bases. Germline CDR1 is SQVTM and CDR2 is ANQGSEA.

The chain uses TRBV7-2 and TRBJ1-4, with D uncertain. CDR1 SGHTA and CDR2 FQGNSA come from the germline V gene. CDR3 length: 13 residues. V was shortened by 3 bases and J by 6 bases, with 8 bases between the two germline ends. The CDR3 coding sequence is TGTGCCAGCAGCTTTCGGACGGATGAAAAACTGTTTTTT. It is translated as CASSFRTDEKLFF.

V usage is TRBV7-8 and J usage is TRBJ1-2; 9 positions match TRBD1. Germline assignment: CDR1 SGHVS and CDR2 FQNEAQ. Germline trimming cut 1 base from V and 6 bases from J; bases unmatched to any gene: 18. The CDR3 contains 19 residues. CDR3 coding DNA: TGTGCCAGCAGCTTAGACCCAAGATGGGGGGACAGGGCAGGCCATGGCTACACCTTC. Protein sequence: CASSLDPRWGDRAGHGYTF.

The V and J genes are TRBV5-1 and TRBJ1-1; D is unclear. Looked up from germline, CDR1 is SGHRS and CDR2 is YFSETQ. CDR3 length: 13 amino acids. Trimming removed 4 bases at V and 1 base at J, with 8 bases between. The CDR3 DNA follows: TGCGCCAGCAGCCCCCTCAAGAACACTGAAGCTTTCTTT. Translating it yields CASSPLKNTEAFF.

This clone was counted a few times. The chain links TRBV10-3 to TRBJ2-1; 12 nucleotides align to TRBD2. The V gene end was trimmed by 3 bases and the J gene end by 8 bases; junction bases not matched to a gene: 8. The CDR3 has 16 residues. Per the germline V gene, CDR1 is ENHRY and CDR2 is SYGVKD. The CDR3 sequence: CAISDPLAGGVHEQFF. The DNA of the CDR3 is TGTGCCATCAGTGACCCACTAGCGGGGGGTGTCCATGAGCAGTTCTTC.

The gene calls are TRBV3-1 (or the pseudogene TRBV3-2) and TRBJ2-2; TRBD1 agrees at 9 bases. The CDR3 sequence is 15 residues long. J lost 4 bases, V lost 6 bases, and 6 bases had no gene match. Looked up from germline, CDR1 is LGHDT and CDR2 is YNNKEL (reference sequence). This CDR3 is CASRETGGVTGELFF. CDR3 DNA: TGTGCCAGCAGGGAAACAGGGGGCGTCACCGGGGAGCTGTTTTTT.

The chain uses TRBV4-1 and TRBJ1-5; D gene ambiguous. The CDR3 sequence is 13 residues long. Trimming left V 0 bases short and J 4 bases short, with 4 bases between. Germline V gene lookup returns CDR1 MGHRA and CDR2 YSYEKL. This CDR3 reads CASSQDINQPQHF. CDR3 DNA sequence: TGCGCCAGCAGCCAAGACATTAATCAGCCCCAGCATTTT.

The chain uses TRBV12-3 or TRBV12-4 and TRBJ1-2, with D maybe TRBD1 (6 bases). This CDR3 spans 13 amino acids. V lost 3 bases to trimming and J lost 4 bases, with 9 bases between them. The DNA for the CDR3 is TGTGCCAGCAGTTTGGGCAGGGGCTATGGCTACACCTTC. It encodes CASSLGRGYGYTF.

The J gene is TRBJ1-1, the V gene TRBV4-3; no clear D gene. CDR3 length: 14 residues. CDR1 and CDR2 from the germline V gene are LGHNA and YSLEER. V was pared by 6 bases and J by 5 bases, with 16 bases between. CDR3 bases: TGCGCCAGCAGTGTTCAGTGGGGTAGGACTGAAGCTTTCTTT. It encodes CASSVQWGRTEAFF.

The V call is TRBV7-9, the J call TRBJ2-7; no reliable D call. The CDR3 has 14 amino acids. Germline-derived CDR1 and CDR2 are SEHNR and FQNEAQ (reference sequence). Trimming took 3 bases from V and 2 from J, leaving 11 bases between them. CDR3 in amino acids: CASSFPDFPYEQYV. The CDR3 DNA reads as TGTGCCAGCAGCTTTCCCGACTTTCCCTACGAGCAGTACGTC.

The chain is built from TRBV7-2 and TRBJ2-3, with TRBD2 matching over 12 bases. After removal of 5 bases from V and 5 bases from J, the junction contained 11 bases not matched to a gene. This CDR3 region has 17 residues. The germline V gene encodes CDR1 SGHTA and CDR2 FQGNSA. The CDR3 coding sequence is TGTGCCAGCAGCCCTGGACTAGCGGGGACGGGGGGAGATACGCAGTATTTT. Its translation: CASSPGLAGTGGDTQYF.

The CDR3: CASSSGATGELFF. The DNA of the CDR3 is TGTGCCAGCAGTTCCGGGGCCACCGGGGAGCTGTTTTTT. The rearrangement joins TRBV28 to TRBJ2-2; D possibly matches TRBD1 or TRBD2 (5 bases each). The germline V gene has CDR1 MDHEN and CDR2 SYDVKM. This CDR3 is 13 amino acids long. V lost 4 bases and J lost 4, with 7 bases in between.

CDR3 nucleotide sequence: TGTGCCAGCAGCCCAAGGGACAGAGGAAATGAAAAACTGTTTTTT. This codes for CASSPRDRGNEKLFF. This chain links TRBV7-2 with TRBJ1-4, with 7 bases identical to TRBD1. The CDR3 is 15 amino acids. CDR1 is SGHTA and CDR2 is FQGNSA in the germline V gene. V shed 5 bases, J shed 5 bases, and the junction held 8 bases outside the gene matches.

The chain links TRBV15 to TRBJ2-3; 11 bases agree with TRBD2. This CDR3 is 16 amino acids long. Germline V gene data show CDR1 as LNHNV and CDR2 as YYDKDF (reference sequence). The junction had 10 bases not matched to a gene; V was cut back by 5 bases and J by 6 bases. This CDR3 reads CATSGPTSGSLDTQYF. CDR3 nucleotide sequence: TGTGCCACCAGCGGCCCAACTAGCGGGAGTCTTGATACGCAGTATTTT. Looking up the rest from reference TRBV15 and TRBJ2-3 gives the full variable domain: DAMVIQNPRYQVTQFGKPVTLSCSQTLNHNVMYWYQQKSSQAPKLLFHYYDKDFNNEADTPDNFQSRRPNTSFCFLDIRSPGLGDTAMYLCATSGPTSGSLDTQYFGPGTRLTVL.

The chain recombines TRBV9 with TRBJ2-1; 9 positions agree with TRBD2. Per the germline V gene, CDR1 is SGDLS and CDR2 is YYNGEE. The ends lost 1 base at V and 7 bases at J; junction bases unmatched: 12. The CDR3 is made up of 17 amino acids. For the CDR3, the DNA is TGTGCCAGCAGCGTACGGATTAGCGGGAGATTGACGAATGAGCAGTTCTTC. Residues: CASSVRISGRLTNEQFF.

There are a few counts of this clone. The chain is built from TRBV18 and TRBJ2-1; 14 nucleotides agree with TRBD2. The CDR3 spans 19 residues. V trimming: 3 bases; J trimming: 7 bases; junction bases outside the gene matches: 14. Germline CDR1 and CDR2: KGHSH and LQKENI. The CDR3: CASSPLTSGRAVGRNEQFF. The CDR3 DNA follows: TGTGCCAGCTCACCGCTGACTAGCGGGAGGGCGGTAGGTAGGAATGAGCAGTTCTTC.

The genes are TRBV7-9 and TRBJ1-4; D possibly corresponds to TRBD1 (6 bases). The ends were cut back, 5 bases at V and 0 bases at J, with 16 bases in the middle. Germline V gene sequence: CDR1 SEHNR, CDR2 FQNEAQ (reference sequence). The CDR3 is 17 amino acids. Written as DNA, the CDR3 is TGTGCCAGCAGCCACGAACGGGGGGCTACAACTAATGAAAAACTGTTTTTT. Its translation is CASSHERGATTNEKLFF.

The chain employs TRBV13 and TRBJ1-4; no reliable D call. V was trimmed by 5 bases and J by 4 bases, leaving 20 bases between them. Germline V lookup: CDR1 PRHDT, CDR2 FYEKMQ (reference sequence). This CDR3 has 17 amino acids. This chain's CDR3 is CASSLGPSLEGNEKLFF. The DNA of the CDR3 is TGTGCCAGCAGCCTCGGACCCTCCCTGGAGGGTAATGAAAAACTGTTTTTT.

The chain uses TRBV9 and TRBJ2-2; D remains unclear. Trimming removed 0 bases at V and 6 bases at J, with 6 bases between. The CDR3 runs to 13 residues. The germline gives CDR1 SGDLS, CDR2 YYNGEE. The CDR3 DNA follows: TGTGCCAGCAGCGTAGTCGAACCCGGGGAGCTGTTTTTT. This translates into CASSVVEPGELFF.

This chain joins TRBV25-1 and TRBJ2-5; 9 positions match TRBD2. The ends lost 8 bases at V and 4 bases at J; junction bases unmatched: 5. Germline V CDR1 and CDR2: MGHDK, SYGVNS. This CDR3 is 13 amino acids long. CDR3 nucleotides: TGTGCCAGCGGCAGCGGGGGGCCAGAGACCCAGTACTTC. Translation gives CASGSGGPETQYF.